The 14 T cell receptor beta chains given below trace back to one sample, sequenced in a study of Tregs in tolerant kidney transplant recipients (dated by TCRdb to between 2019 and 2020). Library prep was done by the immunoSEQ multiplex PCR assay. TCRdb stores this immuneACCESS table with in-frame sequences only. Part of the clones is absent; in the studies checked, under half of the shortfall reflects unresolved V genes, and no reason is known for the rest. This sample gives tens of thousands of clones in total; around 87% of them show up just once. The ten largest clonotypes hold 3.8% of the sample. The time point label corresponds to: 6 months after combined kidney and bone marrow transplant. The transplants used related donors with nonmyeloablative bone marrow transplantation, and mixed chimerism in the human trials was transient. The sequencing here drew on CD4+ T cells from blood (PBMCs), taken 6 months after the transplant. All receptors derive from a human patient who received a combined kidney and bone marrow transplant. Some T cells may be donor cells from the graft after a transplant.

The rearrangement links TRBV18 to TRBJ1-6, with 9 bases that match TRBD1. V shed 4 bases, J shed 8 bases, and the junction held 6 bases outside the gene matches. Germline CDR1 is KGHSH and CDR2 is LQKENI. The CDR3 has 15 residues. This CDR3 is CASSLGQGTHSPLHF. The DNA for the CDR3 is TGTGCCAGCTCACTTGGACAGGGGACCCATTCACCCCTCCACTTT.

The V gene is TRBV11-2, the J gene TRBJ1-2; no reliable D call. CDR1 SGHAT and CDR2 FQNNGV come from the germline V gene. The V end lost 0 bases, the J end lost 8 bases, and 16 bases lay between the germline ends. The CDR3 loop spans 15 amino acids. The CDR3 loop is CASSLDSLRGRGYTF. For the CDR3, the DNA is TGTGCCAGCAGCTTAGATTCCCTCAGAGGTCGGGGCTACACCTTC.

The gene calls are TRBV7-2 and TRBJ1-1; D remains ambiguous. This CDR3 is built from 12 residues. V was pared by 5 bases and J by 6 bases, with 10 bases between. CDR1 and CDR2 from the germline V gene are SGHTA and FQGNSA. CDR3 in DNA: TGTGCCAGCAGCGACCCGGGAGCTGAAGCTTTCTTT. As protein: CASSDPGAEAFF.

The V and J genes are TRBV7-2 and TRBJ1-4; unclear D gene. The CDR3 has 16 amino acids. The germline CDR1 and CDR2 sequences are SGHTA and FQGNSA. V lost 1 base to trimming and J lost 3 bases, with 12 bases between them. The CDR3 nucleotides read TGTGCCAGCAGCTTAGGTCCTCGGGGAGCTAATGAAAAACTGTTTTTT. As protein: CASSLGPRGANEKLFF. The full variable domain, with the rest looked up from reference TRBV7-2 and TRBJ1-4, is GAGVSQSPSNKVTEKGKDVELRCDPISGHTALYWYRQSLGQGLEFLIYFQGNSAPDKSGLPSDRFSAERTGGSVSTLTIQRTQQEDSAVYLCASSLGPRGANEKLFFGSGTQLSVL.

This sequence joins TRBV6-5 and TRBJ1-5; D perhaps matches TRBD1 (6 bases). V gave up 4 bases and J gave up 9 bases, with 19 bases separating them. The CDR3 consists of 15 residues. The germline V gene encodes CDR1 MNHEY and CDR2 SVGAGI. CDR3 in DNA: TGTGCCAGCAGTTCGAGTAGACAGGTAGATCCGCCCCAGCATTTT. It encodes CASSSSRQVDPPQHF.

V and J are TRBV5-1 and TRBJ1-2; 9 bases map to TRBD1. In germline, CDR1 is SGHRS, CDR2 YFSETQ. J was trimmed by 2 bases and V by 4 bases; bases with no gene match: 6. The CDR3 sequence is 15 residues long. Here the CDR3 DNA reads TGCGCCAGCAGCATAAACAGGGGGCTCAACTATGGCTACACCTTC. As protein: CASSINRGLNYGYTF.

The sample holds one count of this clone. The J gene is TRBJ1-2, the V gene TRBV6-9; D unclear. V was pared by 5 bases and J by 4 bases, with 23 bases between. The germline gives CDR1 MNHGY, CDR2 SVAAGI. The CDR3 contains 17 residues. CDR3 amino acids: CASSVILTYGKTYGYTF. The CDR3 nucleotides read TGTGCCAGCAGTGTAATCCTGACTTACGGAAAGACCTATGGCTACACCTTC.

This clone occurred once. The J gene is TRBJ2-2, the V gene TRBV5-1; TRBD2 might be the D (6 bases). The CDR3 totals 14 residues. The germline V gene encodes CDR1 SGHRS and CDR2 YFSETQ. Trimming left V 3 bases short and J 3 bases short, with 9 bases between. The CDR3 here is CASSSRGYTGELFF. The CDR3 nucleotides read TGCGCCAGCAGCTCGCGGGGTTACACCGGGGAGCTGTTTTTT.

The chain couples TRBV7-2 to TRBJ2-5; possibly TRBD2 for D (6 bases). Germline values: CDR1 SGHTA, CDR2 FQGNSA. Trimming pared 7 bases from V and 0 bases from J, leaving 12 bases between. The CDR3 extends over 14 amino acids. CDR3 sequence (DNA): TGTGCCAGCACTTTCCGGGAGTACCAAGAGACCCAGTACTTC. As protein: CASTFREYQETQYF.

V is TRBV7-6 and J is TRBJ2-3; TRBD2 agrees at 9 bases. With 5 bases clipped from V and 3 bases from J, the junction kept 6 bases outside the gene matches. The CDR3 is made up of 15 amino acids. Germline V lookup: CDR1 SGHVS, CDR2 FNYEAQ. CDR3 residues: CASSKTGLATDTQYF. CDR3 DNA sequence: TGTGCCAGCAGCAAGACGGGACTAGCAACAGATACGCAGTATTTT.

The chain carries TRBV9 and TRBJ1-5, with unresolved D. CDR3 length: 13 residues. Germline CDR1 is SGDLS and CDR2 is YYNGEE. V shed 4 bases and J shed 6 bases, with 11 bases lying between them. The CDR3 spells CASSLAGGQPQHF. The DNA for the CDR3 is TGTGCCAGCAGCCTCGCGGGCGGTCAGCCCCAGCATTTT.

The V gene is TRBV5-6, the J gene TRBJ2-1; perhaps TRBD1 as D (5 bases). Germline assignment: CDR1 SGHDT and CDR2 YYEEEE. The ends were cut back, 2 bases at V and 9 bases at J, with 12 bases in the middle. The CDR3 has 13 residues. CDR3 sequence (DNA): TGTGCCAGCAGCTTTTTCAGGGCCCTTGAGCAGTTCTTC. This translates into CASSFFRALEQFF.

The chain links TRBV18 to TRBJ1-5; 9 bases are a match to TRBD1. Germline lookup yields CDR1 KGHSH and CDR2 LQKENI. The CDR3 loop spans 16 amino acids. The V and J ends lost 4 bases and 4 bases, in that order; junction bases with no gene match: 8. The CDR3: CASSRETGGGNQPQHF. Here the CDR3 DNA reads TGTGCCAGCTCACGAGAGACAGGGGGTGGGAATCAGCCCCAGCATTTT.

The V gene is TRBV10-3, the J gene TRBJ2-2; the match to TRBD1 covers 12 bases. CDR1 is ENHRY and CDR2 is SYGVKD in the germline V gene. This CDR3 region has 16 residues. V shed 2 bases and J 5 bases; nucleotides not matched to a gene: 3. DNA of the CDR3: TGTGCCATCAGTGAGCCGGGACAGGGGGCGACCGGGGAGCTGTTTTTT. Translation gives CAISEPGQGATGELFF.